Listed below are T cell receptor beta chains from one sample, sequenced in a study of cytomegalovirus exposure and HLA in healthy donors. Data came from immunoSEQ multiplex PCR; TCRdb stores just in-frame clones and leaves some out. The data contain 150,000 or so clones, approximately 80% of them seen just once; the ten biggest clones take up approximately 15%. What was sequenced was PBMCs. The receptors come from a woman in her 40s in good health and CMV-seronegative. Each CDR3 is given with its conserved first and last residue. The order of the fields is clone size, D gene, J gene, V gene, CDR3 protein, CDR3 DNA. The D gene is left open where the match is weak. Where a row states a size, it is once, few, many or the class of an expanded clone; other rows omit it.

- TRBD2 TRBJ2-7 TRBV28 CASSLGGLTYEQYF TGTGCCAGCAGTTTGGGAGGGCTTACCTACGAGCAGTACTTC
- - TRBJ2-1 TRBV15 CATSRARDSYNEQFF TGTGCCACCAGCAGAGCACGCGATTCCTACAATGAGCAGTTCTTC
- - TRBJ1-1 TRBV5-1 CASSLEGWGTEAFF TGCGCCAGCAGCTTGGAGGGGTGGGGCACTGAAGCTTTCTTT
- - TRBJ2-3 TRBV11-2 CASSPPTPADTQYF TGTGCCAGCAGCCCACCGACACCAGCAGATACGCAGTATTTT
- TRBD1 TRBJ2-7 TRBV7-2 CASSFNVGQSYEQYF TGTGCCAGCAGCTTTAATGTGGGACAGTCCTACGAGCAGTACTTC
- - TRBJ1-5 TRBV6-5 CASSTINQPQHF TGTGCCAGCAGCACTATCAATCAGCCCCAGCATTTT
- - TRBJ2-5 TRBV28 CASSLYSQETQYF TGTGCCAGCAGTTTGTACAGCCAAGAGACCCAGTACTTC
- TRBD2 TRBJ2-3 TRBV19 CASRNSGRSTDTQYF TGTGCCAGTAGGAATAGCGGGAGAAGCACAGATACGCAGTATTTT
- - TRBJ2-3 TRBV9 CASSTNTGTDRTSTDTQYF TGTGCCAGCAGCACAAATACCGGTACCGACAGAACTAGCACAGATACGCAGTATTTT
- TRBD2 TRBJ2-1 TRBV5-3 CARSPEVAGVVYNEQFF TGTGCCAGAAGCCCAGAGGTGGCGGGAGTTGTCTACAATGAGCAGTTCTTC
once - TRBJ2-1 TRBV28 CASSSGRGSSDSYNEQFF TGTGCCAGCAGTTCGGGCAGGGGCAGTTCGGACTCCTACAATGAGCAGTTCTTC
- TRBD2 TRBJ2-5 TRBV14 CASSPAGGLETQYF TGTGCCAGCAGCCCAGCGGGGGGCCTAGAGACCCAGTACTTC
- - TRBJ1-3 TRBV2 CASSEGAGRGNTIYF TGTGCCAGCAGTGAAGGGGCGGGACGGGGAAACACCATATATTTT
- - TRBJ1-1 TRBV7-9 CASSTIRDMNTEAFF TGTGCCAGCAGTACTATACGGGACATGAACACTGAAGCTTTCTTT
few TRBD1 TRBJ1-1 TRBV11-2 CASSSDRGGGAFF TGTGCCAGCAGCTCCGACAGGGGGGGTGGTGCTTTCTTT
few TRBD1 TRBJ1-1 TRBV6-5 CASSYDRAGKAFF TGTGCCAGCAGTTACGACAGGGCTGGGAAAGCTTTCTTT
few - TRBJ2-4 TRBV28 CASSGSGVLAKNIQYF TGTGCCAGCAGTGGATCGGGGGTTTTGGCCAAAAACATTCAGTACTTC
- TRBD1 TRBJ1-1 TRBV6-5 CASRPDREWGEAFF TGTGCCAGCAGACCGGACAGGGAATGGGGTGAAGCTTTCTTT
- TRBD1 TRBJ1-5 TRBV28 CASRPFLGQGGSNQPQHF TGTGCCAGCAGACCTTTCCTCGGACAGGGAGGTAGCAATCAGCCCCAGCATTTT
once TRBD1 TRBJ2-1 TRBV4-3 CASSQDRARGIYNEQFF TGCGCCAGCAGCCAAGACAGGGCCAGGGGGATTTACAATGAGCAGTTCTTC
- - TRBJ2-5 TRBV4-3 CASSSRLTETQYF TGCGCCAGCAGCTCGCGACTCACTGAGACCCAGTACTTC
- TRBD2 TRBJ2-5 TRBV28 CASRSLAGGQETQYF TGTGCCAGCAGGAGCCTAGCGGGGGGCCAAGAGACCCAGTACTTC
- TRBD2 TRBJ2-7 TRBV5-4 CASSSRLAGVYYEQYF TGTGCCAGCAGCTCCCGACTAGCGGGAGTATACTACGAGCAGTACTTC
- - TRBJ1-1 TRBV28 CASRTGPTEAFF TGTGCCAGCAGGACAGGCCCCACTGAAGCTTTCTTT
few - TRBJ1-1 TRBV20-1 CSVGRNTEAFF TGCAGTGTGGGGAGGAACACTGAAGCTTTCTTT
- - TRBJ1-2 TRBV7-9 CASSLGGERGYTF TGTGCCAGCAGCTTGGGGGGAGAAAGAGGCTACACCTTC
- TRBD1 TRBJ2-3 TRBV19 CASSTRQGELSDTQYF TGTGCCAGTAGTACCCGACAGGGGGAATTGAGCGATACGCAGTATTTT
- TRBD1 TRBJ1-2 TRBV28 CASRLTGAYGYTF TGTGCCAGCAGGTTAACAGGGGCCTATGGCTACACCTTC
- TRBD1 TRBJ2-2 TRBV7-3 CASSLSIGQANTGELFF TGTGCCAGCAGCTTATCAATTGGACAGGCGAACACCGGGGAGCTGTTTTTT
few - TRBJ2-2 TRBV5-4 CASTRMPLENTGELFF TGTGCCAGCACCCGAATGCCCTTAGAAAACACCGGGGAGCTGTTTTTT
- - TRBJ2-7 TRBV9 CASSVEGAREQYF TGTGCCAGCAGCGTAGAGGGAGCGCGGGAGCAGTACTTC
- TRBD1 TRBJ1-2 TRBV4-3 CASSHGARDRGYGYTF TGCGCCAGCAGCCATGGGGCCCGGGACAGGGGCTATGGCTACACCTTC
- TRBD1 TRBJ1-3 TRBV28 CASRDRVNGNTIYF TGTGCCAGCAGAGACAGGGTAAATGGAAACACCATATATTTT
- - TRBJ2-2 TRBV6-5 CASSSRTPNTGELFF TGTGCCAGCAGCTCCCGGACACCTAACACCGGGGAGCTGTTTTTT
- - TRBJ2-2 TRBV5-1 CASSPTGFGELFF TGCGCCAGCAGCCCGACAGGATTCGGGGAGCTGTTTTTT
few - TRBJ2-3 TRBV9 CASSAPLGAEKDTQYF TGTGCCAGCAGCGCCCCCCTGGGGGCGGAAAAGGATACGCAGTATTTT
- - TRBJ1-1 TRBV7-3 CASSPMRQGEAFF TGTGCCAGCAGCCCCATGAGACAAGGCGAAGCTTTCTTT
- TRBD2 TRBJ2-1 TRBV2 CASKGGSPYNEQFF TGTGCCAGCAAGGGCGGGAGCCCCTACAATGAGCAGTTCTTC
- - TRBJ1-2 TRBV19 CASSIGRGLLNYGYTF TGTGCCAGTAGTATCGGAAGGGGCCTTCTAAACTATGGCTACACCTTC
- TRBD2 TRBJ2-1 TRBV4-2 CASRPSGTGSEQFF TGTGCCAGCAGGCCTAGCGGGACTGGCAGTGAGCAGTTCTTC
- - TRBJ2-3 TRBV7-3 CASSPNRDTQYF TGTGCCAGCAGCCCCAACAGGGATACGCAGTATTTT
- - TRBJ1-4 TRBV5-1 CASSPDSRNEKLFF TGCGCCAGCAGCCCGGACAGCCGAAATGAAAAACTGTTTTTT
- - TRBJ1-1 TRBV11-3 CASSGPQAAQIEAFF TGTGCCAGCAGCGGACCACAGGCTGCACAGATTGAAGCTTTCTTT
- - TRBJ2-5 TRBV4-1 CASSPTGTRETQYF TGCGCCAGCAGCCCGACAGGAACTAGGGAGACCCAGTACTTC
- - TRBJ2-7 TRBV5-6 CASSLGTPTYEQYF TGTGCCAGCAGCTTAGGGACACCCACCTACGAGCAGTACTTC
- - TRBJ1-4 TRBV2 CASRITGMREKLFF TGTGCCAGCAGGATAACAGGAATGCGAGAAAAACTGTTTTTT
- - TRBJ2-3 TRBV6-5 CASSRGGRGTDTQYF TGTGCCAGCAGTAGAGGGGGACGGGGCACAGATACGCAGTATTTT